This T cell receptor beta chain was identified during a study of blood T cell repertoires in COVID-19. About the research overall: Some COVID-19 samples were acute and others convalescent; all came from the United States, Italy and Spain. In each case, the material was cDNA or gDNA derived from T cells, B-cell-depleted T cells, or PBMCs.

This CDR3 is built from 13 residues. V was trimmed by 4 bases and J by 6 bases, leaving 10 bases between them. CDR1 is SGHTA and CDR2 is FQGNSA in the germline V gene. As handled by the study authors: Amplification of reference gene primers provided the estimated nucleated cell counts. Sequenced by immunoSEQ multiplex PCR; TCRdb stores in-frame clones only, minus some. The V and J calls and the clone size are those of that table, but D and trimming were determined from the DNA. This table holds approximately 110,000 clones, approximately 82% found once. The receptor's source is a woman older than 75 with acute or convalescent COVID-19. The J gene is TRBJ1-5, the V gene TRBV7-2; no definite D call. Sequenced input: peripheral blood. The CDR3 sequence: CASSSYGTQPQHF. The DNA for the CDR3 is TGTGCCAGCAGCTCGTACGGTACTCAGCCCCAGCATTTT.